This passage covers 23 T cell receptor beta chains from one sample sequenced in a study of blood T cell repertoires in COVID-19. Clones were read by immunoSEQ multiplex PCR, and TCRdb kept only the in-frame ones, dropping some. The data contain over 250,000 clones, 88% of them singletons. Sequencing was carried out using peripheral blood. These receptors all stem from a woman in her forties who had recovered from COVID-19.

The V call is TRBV5-6, the J call TRBJ1-2; 8 bases align to TRBD1. The germline V gene encodes CDR1 SGHDT and CDR2 YYEEEE. The CDR3 is made up of 16 amino acids. V lost 4 bases, J lost 1 base, and 9 bases stayed unmatched. The CDR3 sequence: CASSPPTGVRNYGYTF. The CDR3 coding sequence is TGTGCCAGCAGCCCCCCGACAGGGGTCCGTAACTATGGCTACACCTTC. Using reference TRBV5-6 and TRBJ1-2 for the parts outside the CDR3, the full variable domain is DAGVTQSPTHLIKTRGQQVTLRCSPKSGHDTVSWYQQALGQGPQFIFQYYEEEERQRGNFPDRFSGHQFPNYSSELNVNALLLGDSALYLCASSPPTGVRNYGYTFGSGTRLTVV.

The chain combines TRBV28 with TRBJ2-1; TRBD2 aligns across 10 bases. This CDR3 has 16 amino acids. The germline gives CDR1 MDHEN, CDR2 SYDVKM. The junction had 9 bases not matched to a gene; V was cut back by 10 bases and J by 0 bases. In DNA form, the CDR3 reads TGTGCCACGGAGGCTAGCGGGGGACCCTCCTACAATGAGCAGTTCTTC. Protein product: CATEASGGPSYNEQFF.

CDR3 nucleotide sequence: TGTGCCAGTAGCCAGGGGTCCTACAATGAGCAGTTCTTC. It yields the protein CASSQGSYNEQFF. This chain joins TRBV19 and TRBJ2-1; the D gene is possibly TRBD1 (6 bases). Trimming cost V 6 bases and J 1 base, with 7 bases left between them. This CDR3 is 13 amino acids long. In germline, CDR1 is LNHDA, CDR2 SQIVND (reference sequence). The complete variable domain, with remaining parts taken from reference TRBV19 and TRBJ2-1, reads DGGITQSPKYLFRKEGQNVTLSCEQNLNHDAMYWYRQDPGQGLRLIYYSQIVNDFQKGDIAEGYSVSREKKESFPLTVTSAQKNPTAFYLCASSQGSYNEQFFGPGTRLTVL.

The chain has TRBV4-2 and TRBJ1-2; D unclear. Between the trimmed V and J ends, which lost 0 bases and 3 bases, there was a span of 11 bases. This CDR3 spans 15 amino acids. Germline V gene lookup returns CDR1 LGHNA and CDR2 YNFKEQ. In DNA form, the CDR3 reads TGTGCCAGCAGCCAAGATGGTAGCAGAGACTATGGCTACACCTTC. Encoded protein: CASSQDGSRDYGYTF.

The V call is TRBV15, the J call TRBJ1-2, with D tentatively TRBD1 (6 bases). Germline V gene sequence: CDR1 LNHNV, CDR2 YYDKDF (reference sequence). This CDR3 comprises 15 residues. V shed 1 base and J shed 4 bases, with 13 bases lying between them. The CDR3 DNA sequence: TGTGCCACCAGCAGAGGCGGGGGCGCGGTCTATGGCTACACCTTC. It yields the protein CATSRGGGAVYGYTF.

This clone was recorded once. The gene calls are TRBV11-2 and TRBJ2-7, with D perhaps matching TRBD1 (5 bases). Germline CDR1 and CDR2: SGHAT and FQNNGV. The CDR3 spans 13 residues. Trimming cost V 6 bases and J 4 bases, with 13 bases left between them. CDR3 DNA: TGTGCCAGCAGTCCAGGGTCGGAGTACGAGCAGTACGTC. It translates to CASSPGSEYEQYV.

A remark on this clone: At one end the junction does not follow the germline gene, possibly because of a read error. The chain joins TRBV6-2 or TRBV6-3 to TRBJ2-1, with 7 bases lining up with TRBD2. The CDR3 extends over 16 amino acids. CDR1 is MNHEY and CDR2 is SVGEGT in the germline V gene. Here the CDR3 DNA reads TGTGCCAGCAGTAACTCACTAGCGCCCGTATACAATGAGCAGTTCTTC. Protein sequence: CASSNSLAPVYNEQFF.

The rearrangement joins TRBV4-2 to TRBJ2-1, with TRBD2 identical over 12 bases. With 3 bases clipped from V and 5 bases from J, the junction kept 8 bases outside the gene matches. Germline CDR1 is LGHNA and CDR2 is YNFKEQ. The CDR3 spans 17 residues. The CDR3 DNA reads TGTGCCAGCAGCCAGGCCTCAGGACTAGCGGGAAACAATGAGCAGTTCTTC. Protein sequence: CASSQASGLAGNNEQFF.

The V and J genes are TRBV6-1 and TRBJ1-2, with D tentatively TRBD1 (6 bases). Germline values: CDR1 MNHNS, CDR2 SASEGT. This CDR3 region has 15 residues. V lost 6 bases and J 6 bases, leaving 20 bases between the germline ends. CDR3 sequence reads: CASSQDQGWLDGYTF. The CDR3 DNA sequence: TGTGCCAGCAGCCAGGATCAGGGGTGGCTGGATGGCTACACCTTC.

About this clone: Other DNA sequences from this sample encode an identical CDR3 as well. The rearrangement uses TRBV9 and TRBJ2-7, with 7 bases fitting TRBD2. The CDR3 totals 15 residues. Trimming removed 0 bases from V and 0 bases from J; junction bases left unmatched: 3. CDR1 and CDR2 from the germline V gene are SGDLS and YYNGEE. The CDR3 loop reads CASSVGLAASYEQYF. The CDR3 DNA follows: TGTGCCAGCAGCGTAGGGCTAGCGGCCTCCTACGAGCAGTACTTC. Combining the CDR3 with reference TRBV9 and TRBJ2-7 gives the whole variable domain DSGVTQTPKHLITATGQRVTLRCSPRSGDLSVYWYQQSLDQGLQFLIQYYNGEERAKGNILERFSAQQFPDLHSELNLSSLELGDSALYFCASSVGLAASYEQYFGPGTRLTVT.

This rearrangement joins TRBV5-1 to TRBJ1-4; 7 bases are a match to TRBD1. The CDR3 spans 17 residues. CDR1 is SGHRS, CDR2 YFSETQ, per germline. V shed 0 bases and J 8 bases; nucleotides not matched to a gene: 13. The CDR3 region is CASSLGRPGDSGEKLFF. The DNA of the CDR3 is TGCGCCAGCAGCTTGGGACGCCCCGGGGACAGCGGGGAAAAACTGTTTTTT.

J is TRBJ2-1 and V is TRBV6-5; D might be TRBD2 (5 bases). Trimming stripped 5 bases from V and 9 bases from J, with 17 bases between. CDR1 and CDR2 from the germline V gene are MNHEY and SVGAGI. The CDR3 covers 14 residues. The CDR3 loop reads CASSSGLAWGEQFF. CDR3 DNA sequence: TGTGCCAGCAGTAGCGGCCTAGCTTGGGGTGAGCAGTTCTTC.

This rearrangement joins TRBV5-5 to TRBJ1-1; TRBD1 is a possible D gene (6 bases). The CDR3 extends over 17 amino acids. Germline CDR1 reads SGHKS; CDR2 reads YYEKEE (reference sequence). Trimming took off 0 bases at V and 7 bases at J, with 22 bases between the two ends. CDR3 protein: CASSLGGPGTRYFEAFF. CDR3 bases: TGTGCCAGCAGCTTGGGGGGCCCCGGGACACGGTATTTTGAAGCTTTCTTT.

The rearrangement joins TRBV24-1 to TRBJ2-1; 9 bases are shared with TRBD2. The CDR3 runs to 16 residues. With V trimmed by 5 bases and J by 4 bases, 8 bases remained unmatched. Germline V CDR1 and CDR2: KGHDR, SFDVKD. CDR3 region: CATSGATSGFYNEQFF. In DNA form, the CDR3 reads TGTGCCACCAGTGGTGCGACTAGCGGTTTTTACAATGAGCAGTTCTTC.

About this clone: At one end, the junction sequence differs from germline, possibly due to a read error. The genes are TRBV7-7 and TRBJ2-3; D gene ambiguous. CDR1 is SSHAT, CDR2 FNYEAQ, per germline (reference sequence). The CDR3 length is 15 residues. CDR3: CASSLGTTSTDTQYF. In DNA, the CDR3 is TGTGCTAGCAGCTTAGGTACCACTAGCACAGATACGCAGTATTTT.

The rearrangement links TRBV2 to TRBJ2-5, with 7 bases matching TRBD1. CDR3 length: 16 amino acids. J gave up 0 bases and V 6 bases, and 10 bases lay outside the gene matches. Germline lookup yields CDR1 SNHLY and CDR2 FYNNEI. For the CDR3, the DNA is TGTGCCAGCAGGCCAAGACAGGGTGGGCACCAAGAGACCCAGTACTTC. Encoded protein: CASRPRQGGHQETQYF.

The chain is built from TRBV19 and TRBJ2-5; maybe TRBD2 (5 bases). From germline, CDR1 is LNHDA and CDR2 SQIVND (reference sequence). This CDR3 has 13 amino acids. The V and J ends lost 1 base and 5 bases respectively, with 8 bases between them. The CDR3 DNA is TGTGCCAGTAGTATAGTCCAGCGGGAGACCCAGTACTTC. It translates to CASSIVQRETQYF.

The gene calls are TRBV5-1 and TRBJ2-3; no firm D call. This CDR3 is 14 amino acids long. V lost 0 bases to trimming and J lost 0 bases, with 5 bases between them. Per the germline V gene, CDR1 is SGHRS and CDR2 is YFSETQ. CDR3 nucleotide sequence: TGCGCCAGCAGCTTGGACAGCAGCACAGATACGCAGTATTTT. This gives the protein CASSLDSSTDTQYF. Full variable domain (rest looked up from reference TRBV5-1 and TRBJ2-3): KAGVTQTPRYLIKTRGQQVTLSCSPISGHRSVSWYQQTPGQGLQFLFEYFSETQRNKGNFPGRFSGRQFSNSRSEMNVSTLELGDSALYLCASSLDSSTDTQYFGPGTRLTVL.

This clone was detected a few times. The V and J genes are TRBV7-9 and TRBJ2-7; a possible D gene is TRBD1 (5 bases). Looked up from germline, CDR1 is SEHNR and CDR2 is FQNEAQ (reference sequence). The CDR3 is 13 amino acids. Trimming took 1 base from V and 2 from J, leaving 6 bases between them. The CDR3 reads CASSLGTPYEQYF. The CDR3 DNA reads as TGTGCCAGCAGCTTAGGGACACCCTACGAGCAGTACTTC.

In its sample, this clone was seen once. In DNA form, the CDR3 reads TGTGCCAGCAGCTCTGGCGGGAGAGGTCGGGGGGAGCTGTTTTTT. Protein product: CASSSGGRGRGELFF. The V call is TRBV7-8, the J call TRBJ2-2; 7 bases are a match to TRBD2. From germline, CDR1 is SGHVS and CDR2 FQNEAQ. The CDR3 consists of 15 residues. V gave up 4 bases and J gave up 8 bases; unmatched junction bases: 10.

This chain joins TRBV5-1 and TRBJ2-3; a weak D match, TRBD2 (6 bases). The CDR3 sequence is 15 residues long. The V end lost 4 bases, the J end lost 0 bases, and 12 bases lay between the germline ends. Per germline, CDR1 SGHRS and CDR2 YFSETQ. This chain's CDR3 is CASSDASASTDTQYF. DNA of the CDR3: TGCGCCAGCAGCGATGCTAGCGCCAGCACAGATACGCAGTATTTT. The full variable domain, its missing parts supplied by reference TRBV5-1 and TRBJ2-3, is KAGVTQTPRYLIKTRGQQVTLSCSPISGHRSVSWYQQTPGQGLQFLFEYFSETQRNKGNFPGRFSGRQFSNSRSEMNVSTLELGDSALYLCASSDASASTDTQYFGPGTRLTVL.

This chain joins TRBV5-5 and TRBJ1-5; D possibly corresponds to TRBD1 (5 bases). The CDR3 sequence is 13 residues long. V lost 4 bases to trimming and J lost 7 bases, with 12 bases between them. Looked up from germline, CDR1 is SGHKS and CDR2 is YYEKEE (reference sequence). CDR3 DNA sequence: TGTGCCAGCAGCCTCGGGAGGGGACAGCCCCAGCATTTT. Translation: CASSLGRGQPQHF.

The gene calls are TRBV3-1 (or the pseudogene TRBV3-2) and TRBJ1-2; D unclear. V was shortened by 10 bases and J by 1 base, with 28 bases between the two germline ends. This CDR3 region has 18 residues. Germline V CDR1 and CDR2: LGHDT, YNNKEL (reference sequence). The CDR3: CATTLIPSEILYNYGYTF. CDR3 bases: TGTGCCACCACCTTGATACCGAGTGAAATTTTATATAACTATGGCTACACCTTC.